The rows below give T cell receptor beta chains drawn from one sample of a study of Ad26.COV2.S vaccination and SARS-CoV-2 variants. Using immunoSEQ multiplex PCR, the repertoire was profiled, and TCRdb retains in-frame clones only, with some absent. The table has about 440,000 clones, 87% seen once. The sequencing here drew on peripheral blood, taken in a trial of Ad26.COV2.S vaccine versus placebo. The receptors originated from a person between 18 and 65 years old who received the Ad26.COV2.S COVID-19 vaccine or a placebo. Both conserved end residues are part of each CDR3. The D gene is left open where the match is weak. Size values are once, few and many counts, or a class for expanded clones, and some rows have none.

TRBJ2-5	-	16	TRBV6-2/TRBV6-3	-	TGTGCCAGCAGTTACGGACCACCCCTGTACCAAGAGACCCAGTACTTC	CASSYGPPLYQETQYF
TRBJ2-7	TRBD2	16	TRBV11-2	-	TGTGCCAGCAGCACCGGGGGGGGGCAGATACCCTACGAGCAGTACTTC	CASSTGGGQIPYEQYF
TRBJ2-2	-	14	TRBV2	-	TGTGCCAGCAGAGAACAGGGTCCCACCGGGGAGCTGTTTTTT	CASREQGPTGELFF
TRBJ2-3	-	13	TRBV5-1	-	TGCGCCAGCAGAACAGGCAATACAGATACGCAGTATTTT	CASRTGNTDTQYF
TRBJ1-1	-	16	TRBV15	-	TGTGCCACCAGCACCCTTGGGGCAGGGAGGTTTAATGAAGCTTTCTTT	CATSTLGAGRFNEAFF
TRBJ1-5	-	12	TRBV5-6	-	TGTGCCAGCAGCTTGTTGGATCAGCCCCAGCATTTT	CASSLLDQPQHF
TRBJ1-1	-	13	TRBV28	-	TGTGCCAGCAGCACGACAGCGAACACTGAAGCTTTCTTT	CASSTTANTEAFF
TRBJ2-1	TRBD2	18	TRBV11-3	once	TGTGCCAGCAGCTTAGATCGGACTAGCGGTCAGTACTACAATGAGCAGTTCTTC	CASSLDRTSGQYYNEQFF
TRBJ1-4	-	12	TRBV16	-	TGTGCCAGCAGCCTGGGACGTGAAAAACTGTTTTTT	CASSLGREKLFF
TRBJ1-6	TRBD1	15	TRBV6-5	few	TGTGCCAGCAGTACCTCCGGGACAGGGAGTTCACCCCTCCACTTT	CASSTSGTGSSPLHF
TRBJ2-5	TRBD2	13	TRBV12-3/TRBV12-4	-	TGTGCCAGCAGACAAAGCGGGAGAGAGACCCAGTACTTC	CASRQSGRETQYF
TRBJ1-5	-	19	TRBV7-2	-	TGTGCCAGCAGCTTTCCAACGGTCGGTAGCAGGGGTGTCCGGCAGCCCCAGCATTTT	CASSFPTVGSRGVRQPQHF
TRBJ1-3	-	15	TRBV9	-	TGTGCCAGCAGCGGTCGACAGGCGAATGGAAACACCATATATTTT	CASSGRQANGNTIYF
TRBJ2-1	-	13	TRBV12-3/TRBV12-4	-	TGTGCCAGCAGTACGGGACTTGAAAATGAGCAGTTCTTC	CASSTGLENEQFF
TRBJ2-1	-	16	TRBV4-3	-	TGCGCCAGCAGCCAAGAGCCCTCGCCGCCGTACAATGAGCAGTTCTTC	CASSQEPSPPYNEQFF
TRBJ2-3	-	12	TRBV5-8	-	TGTGCCAGCAGCCCCAACACAGATACGCAGTATTTT	CASSPNTDTQYF
TRBJ1-1	-	14	TRBV5-4	-	TGTGCCAGCAGCTCCGCGGCCGGGAACACTGAAGCTTTCTTT	CASSSAAGNTEAFF
TRBJ2-7	TRBD2	15	TRBV6-6	-	TGTGCCAGCAGTTACTCAGCGGGATACTCCTACGAGCAGTACTTC	CASSYSAGYSYEQYF
TRBJ1-2	-	12	TRBV12-3/TRBV12-4	-	TGTGCCAGCAGTCAAACCCACGGGGGCTACACCTTC	CASSQTHGGYTF
TRBJ2-7	TRBD1	15	TRBV7-2	-	TGTGCCAGCAGCTTAAGTGGGACAGGGGTCAACGAGCAGTACTTC	CASSLSGTGVNEQYF
TRBJ1-1	-	15	TRBV2	-	TGTGCCAGCAGACTGTCGACAGGATTCGGAACTGAAGCTTTCTTT	CASRLSTGFGTEAFF
TRBJ1-2	-	13	TRBV29-1	-	TGCAGCGTTGGCACGAGGACCCTGGGGGGCTACACCTTC	CSVGTRTLGGYTF